The rows below give T cell receptor beta chains drawn from one sample of a study of control samples from healthy donors and cancer patients. Libraries were prepared by immunoSEQ multiplex PCR; TCRdb keeps only in-frame clonotypes and omits some of them. Here the sample spans over 100,000 clones, around 92% being singletons. The source material was blood. The origin of the receptors is a woman in her forties or fifties in good health. CDR3s include the opening cysteine and the closing phenylalanine or tryptophan. A D gene is named only where the DNA matches it firmly. A row's size may be missing; if present it is once, few, many or a size class.

d_call: -; clone_size: few; v_call: TRBV10-1; j_call: TRBJ2-7; cdr3_length: 14; cdr3_nt: TGCGCCAGCAGTGGACTTGACAAATTCTACGAGCAGTACTTC; cdr3_aa: CASSGLDKFYEQYF
d_call: -; clone_size: -; v_call: TRBV19; j_call: TRBJ1-3; cdr3_length: 18; cdr3_nt: TGTGCCAGTAGTAGACCCCTTTTGGGACTGAACTCTGGAAACACCATATATTTT; cdr3_aa: CASSRPLLGLNSGNTIYF
d_call: -; clone_size: -; v_call: TRBV6-5; j_call: TRBJ2-7; cdr3_length: 12; cdr3_nt: TGTGCCACCGAACCGCGGGGTACGAGGCTGTACTTC; cdr3_aa: CATEPRGTRLYF
d_call: -; clone_size: -; v_call: TRBV2; j_call: TRBJ1-3; cdr3_length: 13; cdr3_nt: TGTGCCAGCAGTATCAGCTCTGGAAACACCATATATTTT; cdr3_aa: CASSISSGNTIYF
d_call: TRBD1; clone_size: -; v_call: TRBV5-1; j_call: TRBJ2-4; cdr3_length: 14; cdr3_nt: TGCGCCAGCAGCCCCGGGACAGGGGAAAACATTCAGTACTTC; cdr3_aa: CASSPGTGENIQYF
d_call: TRBD1; clone_size: -; v_call: TRBV28; j_call: TRBJ1-5; cdr3_length: 14; cdr3_nt: TGTGCCGGGGGGACAGGGGCTTTCAATCAGCCCCAGCATTTT; cdr3_aa: CAGGTGAFNQPQHF
d_call: -; clone_size: -; v_call: TRBV3-1/TRBV3-2; j_call: TRBJ2-5; cdr3_length: 14; cdr3_nt: TGTGCCAGCAGCCAACTAGCCACCGGGGAGACCCAGTACTTC; cdr3_aa: CASSQLATGETQYF
d_call: -; clone_size: few; v_call: TRBV18; j_call: TRBJ2-7; cdr3_length: 10; cdr3_nt: TGTGCCAGAACCAATTACGAGCAGTACTTC; cdr3_aa: CARTNYEQYF
d_call: -; clone_size: -; v_call: TRBV24-1; j_call: TRBJ1-5; cdr3_length: 13; cdr3_nt: TGTGCCACCAGTGAGCGAACCGATCAGCCCCAGCATTTT; cdr3_aa: CATSERTDQPQHF
d_call: -; clone_size: -; v_call: TRBV27; j_call: TRBJ2-1; cdr3_length: 13; cdr3_nt: TGTGCCAGCAGTTTGGGGCGAGGCGATGAGCAGTTCTTC; cdr3_aa: CASSLGRGDEQFF
d_call: -; clone_size: -; v_call: TRBV28; j_call: TRBJ2-5; cdr3_length: 14; cdr3_nt: TGTGCCAGCAGTACCACACTAGTACTCGAGACCCAGTACTTC; cdr3_aa: CASSTTLVLETQYF
d_call: -; clone_size: -; v_call: TRBV5-4; j_call: TRBJ1-1; cdr3_length: 15; cdr3_nt: TGTGCCAGCAGCTTGCCGGCAGCGACTCCCACTGAAGCTTTCTTT; cdr3_aa: CASSLPAATPTEAFF
d_call: TRBD2; clone_size: -; v_call: TRBV24-1; j_call: TRBJ2-2; cdr3_length: 16; cdr3_nt: TGTGCCACCAGTGATTTCGGAGGGAGGGCGCCCGGGGAGCTGTTTTTT; cdr3_aa: CATSDFGGRAPGELFF
d_call: TRBD1; clone_size: -; v_call: TRBV28; j_call: TRBJ2-7; cdr3_length: 14; cdr3_nt: TGTGCCAGCAGTTTACTGGACAGGAGTTACGAGCAGTACTTC; cdr3_aa: CASSLLDRSYEQYF
d_call: -; clone_size: -; v_call: TRBV2; j_call: TRBJ1-6; cdr3_length: 13; cdr3_nt: TGTGCCATCCTAGGACTGTATAATTCACCCCTCCACTTT; cdr3_aa: CAILGLYNSPLHF
d_call: TRBD1; clone_size: -; v_call: TRBV25-1; j_call: TRBJ1-4; cdr3_length: 16; cdr3_nt: TGTGCCAGCAGGGGCCCTGACAGGGGAGCTAATGAAAAACTGTTTTTT; cdr3_aa: CASRGPDRGANEKLFF
d_call: TRBD1; clone_size: -; v_call: TRBV12-5; j_call: TRBJ1-1; cdr3_length: 14; cdr3_nt: TGTGCTAGTGGTTTGGTGGCAGGGGGGAATGAAGCTTTCTTT; cdr3_aa: CASGLVAGGNEAFF
d_call: TRBD1; clone_size: -; v_call: TRBV6-6; j_call: TRBJ1-5; cdr3_length: 14; cdr3_nt: TGTGCCAGCAGGGGACAGGGTTGGAATCAGCCCCAGCATTTT; cdr3_aa: CASRGQGWNQPQHF
d_call: -; clone_size: -; v_call: TRBV21-1; j_call: TRBJ2-5; cdr3_length: 14; cdr3_nt: TGTGCCAGCCGTAACCGGGACAGAGAAGAGACCCAGTACTTC; cdr3_aa: CASRNRDREETQYF
d_call: TRBD2; clone_size: -; v_call: TRBV9; j_call: TRBJ2-5; cdr3_length: 15; cdr3_nt: TGTGCCAGCAGCGATAGCGGGAGCCGGCAAGAGACCCAGTACTTC; cdr3_aa: CASSDSGSRQETQYF
d_call: -; clone_size: -; v_call: TRBV6-1; j_call: TRBJ2-7; cdr3_length: 18; cdr3_nt: TGTGCCAGCAGTGACGCCAGCTCAAACAGGGAGCCAGCCTACGAGCAGTACTTC; cdr3_aa: CASSDASSNREPAYEQYF
d_call: -; clone_size: once; v_call: TRBV27; j_call: TRBJ1-2; cdr3_length: 14; cdr3_nt: TGTGCCAGCAGGGGACTCCGTGAGGTTTGGGGCTACACCTTC; cdr3_aa: CASRGLREVWGYTF
d_call: TRBD1; clone_size: -; v_call: TRBV2; j_call: TRBJ2-2; cdr3_length: 15; cdr3_nt: TGTGCCAGCAGTACTTGGACAGGTGCCGACGGGGAGCTGTTTTTT; cdr3_aa: CASSTWTGADGELFF
d_call: -; clone_size: -; v_call: TRBV2; j_call: TRBJ1-5; cdr3_length: 14; cdr3_nt: TGTGCCAGCAGTGAAGAGCTAGGGGTTCAGCCCCAGCATTTT; cdr3_aa: CASSEELGVQPQHF
d_call: TRBD1; clone_size: -; v_call: TRBV10-1; j_call: TRBJ1-2; cdr3_length: 13; cdr3_nt: TGCGCCAGCAGTGAGGGACAGGGAGGCGGCTACACCTTC; cdr3_aa: CASSEGQGGGYTF
d_call: -; clone_size: -; v_call: TRBV3-1/TRBV3-2; j_call: TRBJ2-7; cdr3_length: 12; cdr3_nt: TGTGCCAGCAGCCAAGTAAGGAGCGAGCAGTACTTC; cdr3_aa: CASSQVRSEQYF
d_call: -; clone_size: -; v_call: TRBV9; j_call: TRBJ1-6; cdr3_length: 14; cdr3_nt: TGTGCCAGCAGCGTAGAGAGAACTAATTCACCCCTCCACTTT; cdr3_aa: CASSVERTNSPLHF
d_call: -; clone_size: -; v_call: TRBV5-1; j_call: TRBJ1-1; cdr3_length: 14; cdr3_nt: TGCGCCAGCAGTGCCCAGGGTGTAGGAACTGAAGCTTTCTTT; cdr3_aa: CASSAQGVGTEAFF
d_call: -; clone_size: -; v_call: TRBV7-2; j_call: TRBJ2-5; cdr3_length: 13; cdr3_nt: TGTGCCAGCAGCATGGGACATCAAGAGACCCAGTACTTC; cdr3_aa: CASSMGHQETQYF
d_call: TRBD1; clone_size: -; v_call: TRBV5-4; j_call: TRBJ2-2; cdr3_length: 16; cdr3_nt: TGTGCCAGCTCCCGCCGGGACAGAGCTCACCCCGGGGAGCTGTTTTTT; cdr3_aa: CASSRRDRAHPGELFF
d_call: TRBD2; clone_size: -; v_call: TRBV2; j_call: TRBJ2-5; cdr3_length: 14; cdr3_nt: TGTGCCAGCAGTGAAATCCCTAGCGGTGAGACCCAGTACTTC; cdr3_aa: CASSEIPSGETQYF
d_call: TRBD1; clone_size: -; v_call: TRBV4-2; j_call: TRBJ1-1; cdr3_length: 15; cdr3_nt: TGTGCCAGCAGCCTTGGACAGGGATCGAACACTGAAGCTTTCTTT; cdr3_aa: CASSLGQGSNTEAFF
d_call: TRBD1; clone_size: -; v_call: TRBV24-1; j_call: TRBJ2-1; cdr3_length: 15; cdr3_nt: TGTGCCACCAGCCTCCGGGACAGGGGATACAATGAGCAGTTCTTC; cdr3_aa: CATSLRDRGYNEQFF
d_call: -; clone_size: -; v_call: TRBV7-8; j_call: TRBJ2-5; cdr3_length: 15; cdr3_nt: TGTGCCAGCAGCTTAGTAGGGGCTGGGCAAGAGACCCAGTACTTC; cdr3_aa: CASSLVGAGQETQYF
d_call: -; clone_size: -; v_call: TRBV30; j_call: TRBJ2-5; cdr3_length: 14; cdr3_nt: TGTGCCTGGAGTGTAGGGGCGGGCGCTGAGACCCAGTACTTC; cdr3_aa: CAWSVGAGAETQYF
d_call: -; clone_size: -; v_call: TRBV7-8; j_call: TRBJ1-5; cdr3_length: 18; cdr3_nt: TGTGCCAGCAGCTTAGGTTTACGCAGGGACGGCGGCAATCAGCCCCAGCATTTT; cdr3_aa: CASSLGLRRDGGNQPQHF
d_call: -; clone_size: -; v_call: TRBV7-7; j_call: TRBJ2-2; cdr3_length: 14; cdr3_nt: TGTGCTAGCAGCCCCGGGACACTCACCGGGGAGCTGTTTTTT; cdr3_aa: CASSPGTLTGELFF
d_call: -; clone_size: -; v_call: TRBV12-3/TRBV12-4; j_call: TRBJ1-6; cdr3_length: 12; cdr3_nt: TGTGCCAGCAGCCTCCCTTATTCACCCCTCCACTTT; cdr3_aa: CASSLPYSPLHF
d_call: -; clone_size: -; v_call: TRBV29-1; j_call: TRBJ1-1; cdr3_length: 11; cdr3_nt: TGCAGGATGGACAGTTACACTGAAGCTTTCTTT; cdr3_aa: CRMDSYTEAFF
d_call: -; clone_size: -; v_call: TRBV5-1; j_call: TRBJ2-5; cdr3_length: 11; cdr3_nt: TGCGCCAGCAGAACCCAAGAGACCCAGTACTTC; cdr3_aa: CASRTQETQYF
d_call: -; clone_size: -; v_call: TRBV6-6; j_call: TRBJ2-1; cdr3_length: 12; cdr3_nt: TGTGCCAGCCGTACGACAGTCCCGACCCAGTTCTTC; cdr3_aa: CASRTTVPTQFF
d_call: -; clone_size: -; v_call: TRBV2; j_call: TRBJ1-5; cdr3_length: 15; cdr3_nt: TGTGCCAGCAGTGAAGCAAGGGGATTCAATCAGCCCCAGCATTTT; cdr3_aa: CASSEARGFNQPQHF
d_call: -; clone_size: -; v_call: TRBV5-1; j_call: TRBJ2-7; cdr3_length: 12; cdr3_nt: TGCGCCAGCAGCTTAGGGGCCTACGAGCAGTACTTC; cdr3_aa: CASSLGAYEQYF
d_call: TRBD1; clone_size: -; v_call: TRBV19; j_call: TRBJ1-5; cdr3_length: 15; cdr3_nt: TGTGCCAGTAGGCCAGCCGGCTCAGGGGGCCAGCCCCAGCATTTT; cdr3_aa: CASRPAGSGGQPQHF
d_call: TRBD1; clone_size: -; v_call: TRBV2; j_call: TRBJ2-2; cdr3_length: 14; cdr3_nt: TGTGCCAGCAGTCCGGACAGGGGGGTAGGGGAGCTGTTTTTT; cdr3_aa: CASSPDRGVGELFF
d_call: TRBD1; clone_size: -; v_call: TRBV19; j_call: TRBJ2-7; cdr3_length: 14; cdr3_nt: TGTGCCAGTAGTCTCGGACAGGGATCCTACGAGCAGTACTTC; cdr3_aa: CASSLGQGSYEQYF
d_call: -; clone_size: few; v_call: TRBV6-1; j_call: TRBJ1-5; cdr3_length: 15; cdr3_nt: TGTGCCAGCAGTGAAAAAGGGGGGAACAATCAGCCCCAGCATTTT; cdr3_aa: CASSEKGGNNQPQHF
d_call: -; clone_size: -; v_call: TRBV11-2; j_call: TRBJ2-3; cdr3_length: 16; cdr3_nt: TGTGCCAGCAGCTTGCTGACAAGGGCAAACACAGATACGCAGTATTTT; cdr3_aa: CASSLLTRANTDTQYF
d_call: TRBD1; clone_size: -; v_call: TRBV30; j_call: TRBJ1-2; cdr3_length: 14; cdr3_nt: TGTGCCTGGAGCTTAGGGGGCCTGGACTATGGCTACACCTTC; cdr3_aa: CAWSLGGLDYGYTF
d_call: TRBD2; clone_size: -; v_call: TRBV28; j_call: TRBJ2-3; cdr3_length: 16; cdr3_nt: TGTGCCAGCAGTTTGCGGGTAGCGGGCAGCACAGATACGCAGTATTTT; cdr3_aa: CASSLRVAGSTDTQYF
d_call: -; clone_size: -; v_call: TRBV6-5; j_call: TRBJ1-2; cdr3_length: 15; cdr3_nt: TGTGCCAGTGTATTAGACACTTTCCAGAACTATGGCTACACCTTC; cdr3_aa: CASVLDTFQNYGYTF
d_call: -; clone_size: -; v_call: TRBV30; j_call: TRBJ2-6; cdr3_length: 16; cdr3_nt: TGTGCCTGGAGAGAGGTGGGGAGCTCTGGGGCCAACGTCCTGACTTTC; cdr3_aa: CAWREVGSSGANVLTF
d_call: -; clone_size: -; v_call: TRBV20-1; j_call: TRBJ1-2; cdr3_length: 11; cdr3_nt: TGCAGTGCCGTCATTGTGGCCCAGTACACCTTC; cdr3_aa: CSAVIVAQYTF
d_call: -; clone_size: -; v_call: TRBV2; j_call: TRBJ2-1; cdr3_length: 13; cdr3_nt: TGTGCCGGCGGAGGGGGGGCGCTGAATGAGCAGTTCTTC; cdr3_aa: CAGGGGALNEQFF